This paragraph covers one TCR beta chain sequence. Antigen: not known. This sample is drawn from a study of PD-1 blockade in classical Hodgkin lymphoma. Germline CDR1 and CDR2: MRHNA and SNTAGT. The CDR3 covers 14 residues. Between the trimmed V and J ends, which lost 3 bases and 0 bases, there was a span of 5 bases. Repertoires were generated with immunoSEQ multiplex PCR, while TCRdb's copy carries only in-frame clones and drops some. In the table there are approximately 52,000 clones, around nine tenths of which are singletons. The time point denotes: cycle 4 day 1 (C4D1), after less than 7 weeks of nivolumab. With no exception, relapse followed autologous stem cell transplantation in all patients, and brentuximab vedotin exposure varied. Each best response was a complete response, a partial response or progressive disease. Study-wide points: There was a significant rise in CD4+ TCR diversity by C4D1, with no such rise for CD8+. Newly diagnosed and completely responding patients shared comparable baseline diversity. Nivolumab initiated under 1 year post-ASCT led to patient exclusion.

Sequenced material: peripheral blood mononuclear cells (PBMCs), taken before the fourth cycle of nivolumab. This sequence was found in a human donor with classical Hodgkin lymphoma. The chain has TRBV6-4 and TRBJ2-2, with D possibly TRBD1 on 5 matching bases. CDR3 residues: CASSEQANTGELFF. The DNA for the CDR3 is TGTGCCAGCAGTGAACAGGCGAACACCGGGGAGCTGTTTTTT.